Following are 21 T cell receptor beta chains from one sample sequenced in a study of shared clonotypes between healthy human individuals. CD45RO-negative CD8 cells positively selected for CCR7 made up the naive population, which excluded terminally differentiated effector memory CD45RA+ cells. The method was immunoSEQ multiplex PCR; TCRdb's version includes in-frame clones alone and lacks a portion of them. The sample lists about 590,000 clones, 95% to 96% occurring once. Sequencing used naive CD8+ T cells sorted from blood. These receptors all come from a woman in her 30s in good health.

Here the CDR3 reads CASRPWGEETQYF. DNA for the CDR3: TGTGCCAGCAGGCCTTGGGGAGAAGAGACCCAGTACTTC. The gene calls are TRBV28 and TRBJ2-5, with D possibly matching TRBD2 (5 bases). This CDR3 has 13 amino acids. Germline V lookup: CDR1 MDHEN, CDR2 SYDVKM. Deletions cut 6 bases from V and 3 bases from J, with 11 bases between.

The rearrangement joins TRBV4-1 to TRBJ1-2; D possibly corresponds to TRBD1 (6 bases). Trimming stripped 3 bases from V and 0 bases from J, with 11 bases between. CDR3 length equals 15 residues. Looked up from germline, CDR1 is MGHRA and CDR2 is YSYEKL. In DNA form, the CDR3 reads TGCGCCAGCAGCCACGGGGACATTTCTAACTATGGCTACACCTTC. Protein: CASSHGDISNYGYTF.

This chain uses TRBV10-3 with TRBJ2-3; D remains unclear. The CDR3 is 15 residues long. Trimming removed 0 bases at V and 6 bases at J, with 13 bases between. Germline V lookup: CDR1 ENHRY, CDR2 SYGVKD. CDR3 residues: CAISESLTSGDTQYF. For the CDR3, the DNA is TGTGCCATCAGTGAGTCTCTAACCTCCGGGGATACGCAGTATTTT.

The CDR3 nucleotides are TGTGCCAGCATTGAACAGGGGGGCTACGAGCAGTACTTC. It encodes CASIEQGGYEQYF. This chain uses TRBV28 with TRBJ2-5; 8 nucleotides align to TRBD1. TRBJ2-7 explains the end of the DNA better; the J call may be wrong. Germline V gene lookup returns CDR1 MDHEN and CDR2 SYDVKM. This CDR3 has 13 residues.

The rearrangement joins TRBV7-9 to TRBJ2-7, with a weak D call TRBD1 (5 bases). Germline CDR1 and CDR2: SEHNR and FQNEAQ (reference sequence). V lost 5 bases and J 7 bases, leaving 21 bases between the germline ends. The CDR3 sequence is 15 residues long. The CDR3 DNA sequence: TGTGCCAGCAGCGCCCCGGACAAGCCAGTTGGGGAGCAGTACTTC. This sequence encodes CASSAPDKPVGEQYF.

Comment on this clone: This CDR3 is also generated by other DNA sequences in the sample. J is TRBJ2-7 and V is TRBV5-1; no definite D call. The CDR3 is made up of 12 amino acids. V was clipped by 2 bases and J by 3 bases, with 6 bases between them. Germline assignment: CDR1 SGHRS and CDR2 YFSETQ. The CDR3 sequence: CASSFGDYEQYF. CDR3 DNA sequence: TGCGCCAGCAGCTTCGGAGACTACGAGCAGTACTTC.

This chain uses TRBV9 with TRBJ1-2; a weak D match, TRBD1 (5 bases). The CDR3 totals 17 residues. Per germline, CDR1 SGDLS and CDR2 YYNGEE. The V gene lost 0 bases and the J gene lost 6 bases, with 21 bases spanning the gap. This chain's CDR3 is CASSVAARVVFSDGYTF. The CDR3 coding sequence is TGTGCCAGCAGCGTAGCGGCCAGGGTGGTGTTCTCGGATGGCTACACCTTC. Drawing the rest from reference TRBV9 and TRBJ1-2, the complete variable domain is DSGVTQTPKHLITATGQRVTLRCSPRSGDLSVYWYQQSLDQGLQFLIQYYNGEERAKGNILERFSAQQFPDLHSELNLSSLELGDSALYFCASSVAARVVFSDGYTFGSGTRLTVV.

The chain combines TRBV4-1 with TRBJ1-5, with 7 bases aligning to TRBD1. Germline CDR1 MGHRA, CDR2 YSYEKL. The CDR3 has 15 residues. Trimming at V came to 3 bases and at J to 4 bases, leaving 6 bases not matched to a gene. CDR3: CASSHRDSLNQPQHF. CDR3 in DNA: TGCGCCAGCAGCCACCGGGACAGCCTAAATCAGCCCCAGCATTTT.

The chain recombines TRBV10-2 with TRBJ1-5; D not resolved. Trimming removed 10 bases at V and 5 bases at J, with 15 bases between. Germline V gene lookup returns CDR1 WSHSY and CDR2 SAAADI. The CDR3 runs 13 residues. The CDR3: CATKLERDQPQHF. CDR3 DNA sequence: TGCGCCACCAAATTGGAAAGGGATCAGCCCCAGCATTTT.

CDR3 protein: CASSFGRTSTDTQYF. DNA for the CDR3: TGTGCCAGCAGTTTCGGGCGGACAAGCACAGATACGCAGTATTTT. V usage is TRBV28 and J usage is TRBJ2-3, with D tentatively TRBD1 (5 bases). From germline, CDR1 is MDHEN and CDR2 SYDVKM. The V end lost 3 bases, the J end lost 0 bases, and 10 bases lay between the germline ends. The CDR3 length is 15 residues.

The rearrangement links TRBV11-2 to TRBJ2-1; TRBD2 matches 7 bases. This CDR3 comprises 17 residues. Trimming at V came to 1 base and at J to 4 bases, leaving 10 bases not matched to a gene. From germline, CDR1 is SGHAT and CDR2 FQNNGV. In DNA, the CDR3 is TGTGCCAGCAGCTTAGTTTGGGAAGCGGGAAGATACAATGAGCAGTTCTTC. Its protein is CASSLVWEAGRYNEQFF.

The chain uses TRBV28 and TRBJ1-4, with D tentatively TRBD1 (6 bases). CDR1 is MDHEN, CDR2 SYDVKM, per germline. This CDR3 has 15 amino acids. V was shortened by 6 bases and J by 2 bases, with 13 bases between the two germline ends. CDR3 sequence: CASRSRQGTNEKLFF. DNA for the CDR3: TGTGCCAGCAGGTCACGCCAGGGGACTAATGAAAAACTGTTTTTT.

The J gene is TRBJ2-5, the V gene TRBV7-9; D possibly corresponds to TRBD1 (5 bases). The V end lost 1 base, the J end lost 2 bases, and 11 bases lay between the germline ends. There are 15 residues in the CDR3. Germline CDR1 SEHNR, CDR2 FQNEAQ (reference sequence). In nucleotides, the CDR3 is TGTGCCAGCAGCTTAGTGATGGCAGGGCAAGAGACCCAGTACTTC. Protein product: CASSLVMAGQETQYF.

J is TRBJ1-1 and V is TRBV19; D ambiguous. From germline, CDR1 is LNHDA and CDR2 SQIVND (reference sequence). The CDR3 runs 13 residues. Trimming pared 2 bases from V and 1 base from J, leaving 5 bases between. CDR3: CASSISRNTEAFF. CDR3 sequence (DNA): TGTGCCAGTAGTATAAGCAGGAACACTGAAGCTTTCTTT.

The chain recombines TRBV4-1 with TRBJ1-2, with D perhaps matching TRBD1 (5 bases). V lost 3 bases and J 2 bases, leaving 13 bases between the germline ends. In germline, CDR1 is MGHRA, CDR2 YSYEKL. The CDR3 has 15 residues. The CDR3 coding sequence is TGCGCCAGCAGCCAGGGGGGTAGGGAAAACTATGGCTACACCTTC. It yields the protein CASSQGGRENYGYTF.

This chain joins TRBV28 and TRBJ2-7, with TRBD2 identical over 8 bases. CDR1 and CDR2 (germline): MDHEN, SYDVKM. V lost 5 bases and J lost 2; bases outside the gene matches: 11. The CDR3 loop spans 16 amino acids. This CDR3 is CASSPDSGSLPYEQYF. CDR3 nucleotide sequence: TGTGCCAGCAGTCCCGACAGCGGGAGTCTCCCCTACGAGCAGTACTTC.

The chain is built from TRBV27 and TRBJ2-7; D gene uncertain. The CDR3 covers 14 residues. V lost 0 bases and J lost 4, with 10 bases in between. In germline, CDR1 is MNHEY, CDR2 SMNVEV (reference sequence). The CDR3 here is CASSLSAELYEQYF. CDR3 nucleotide sequence: TGTGCCAGCAGTTTATCGGCGGAGTTGTACGAGCAGTACTTC.

The chain links TRBV12-5 to TRBJ2-5; maybe TRBD2 (6 bases). The CDR3 is 15 residues long. Germline assignment: CDR1 LGHNT and CDR2 FRNRAP. V was shortened by 1 base and J by 5 bases, with 14 bases between the two germline ends. The CDR3 loop reads CASGLDSGPWETQYF. The CDR3 DNA is TGTGCTAGTGGTTTGGATAGCGGCCCCTGGGAGACCCAGTACTTC.

This rearrangement joins TRBV27 to TRBJ2-3; D gene uncertain. There are 13 residues in the CDR3. V was trimmed by 3 bases and J by 4 bases, leaving 8 bases between them. Germline V CDR1 and CDR2: MNHEY, SMNVEV (reference sequence). The CDR3 DNA reads TGTGCCAGCAGTTTTACAATGGCAGATACGCAGTATTTT. Translated, it gives CASSFTMADTQYF.

The chain couples TRBV9 to TRBJ1-1; D gene uncertain. The CDR3 length is 15 residues. Germline V gene sequence: CDR1 SGDLS, CDR2 YYNGEE. The V gene lost 3 bases and the J gene lost 5 bases, with 17 bases spanning the gap. Here the CDR3 DNA reads TGTGCCAGCAGCGCTAGACCGATCGGTGGGACTGAAGCTTTCTTT. Translation: CASSARPIGGTEAFF.

V usage is TRBV6-5 and J usage is TRBJ2-1, with no clear D. The V end lost 6 bases, the J end lost 4 bases, and 10 bases lay between the germline ends. The length of the CDR3 is 13 residues. CDR1 is MNHEY, CDR2 SVGAGI, per germline. The CDR3 here is CASRAQEYNEQFF. CDR3 sequence (DNA): TGTGCCAGCAGGGCTCAGGAGTACAATGAGCAGTTCTTC.